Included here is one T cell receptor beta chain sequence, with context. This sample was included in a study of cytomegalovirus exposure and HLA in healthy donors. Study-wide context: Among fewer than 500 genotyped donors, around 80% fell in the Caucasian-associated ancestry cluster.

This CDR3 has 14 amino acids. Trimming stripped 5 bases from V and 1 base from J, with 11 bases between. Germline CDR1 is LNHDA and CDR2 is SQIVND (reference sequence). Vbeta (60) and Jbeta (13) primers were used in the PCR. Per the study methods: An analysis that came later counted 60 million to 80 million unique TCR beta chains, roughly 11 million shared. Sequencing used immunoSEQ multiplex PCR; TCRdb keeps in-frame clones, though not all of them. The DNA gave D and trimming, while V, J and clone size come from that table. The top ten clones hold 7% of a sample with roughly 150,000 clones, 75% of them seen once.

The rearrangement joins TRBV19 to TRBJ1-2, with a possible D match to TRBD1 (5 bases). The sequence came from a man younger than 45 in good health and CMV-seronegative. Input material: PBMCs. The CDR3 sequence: CASSWRGDNYGYTF. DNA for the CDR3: TGTGCCAGTAGTTGGAGGGGAGATAACTATGGCTACACCTTC. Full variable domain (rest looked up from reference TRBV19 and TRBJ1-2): DGGITQSPKYLFRKEGQNVTLSCEQNLNHDAMYWYRQDPGQGLRLIYYSQIVNDFQKGDIAEGYSVSREKKESFPLTVTSAQKNPTAFYLCASSWRGDNYGYTFGSGTRLTVV.